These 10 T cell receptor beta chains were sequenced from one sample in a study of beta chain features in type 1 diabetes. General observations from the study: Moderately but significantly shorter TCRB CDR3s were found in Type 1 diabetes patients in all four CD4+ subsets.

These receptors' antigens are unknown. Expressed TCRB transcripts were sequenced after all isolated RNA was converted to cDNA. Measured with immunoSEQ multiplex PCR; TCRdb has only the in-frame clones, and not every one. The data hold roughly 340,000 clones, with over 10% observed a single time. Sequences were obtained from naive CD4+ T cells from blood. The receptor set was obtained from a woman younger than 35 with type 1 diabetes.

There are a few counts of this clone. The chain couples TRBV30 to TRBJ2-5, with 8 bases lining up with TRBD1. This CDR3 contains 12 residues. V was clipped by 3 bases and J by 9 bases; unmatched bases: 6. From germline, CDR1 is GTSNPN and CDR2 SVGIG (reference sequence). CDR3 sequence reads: CAWRTRQGPQYF. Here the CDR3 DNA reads TGTGCCTGGAGAACCCGACAGGGGCCCCAGTACTTC. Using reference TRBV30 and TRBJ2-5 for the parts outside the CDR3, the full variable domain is SQTIHQWPATLVQPVGSPLSLECTVEGTSNPNLYWYRQAAGRGLQLLFYSVGIGQISSEVPQNLSASRPQDRQFILSSKKLLLSDSGFYLCAWRTRQGPQYFGPGTRLLVL.

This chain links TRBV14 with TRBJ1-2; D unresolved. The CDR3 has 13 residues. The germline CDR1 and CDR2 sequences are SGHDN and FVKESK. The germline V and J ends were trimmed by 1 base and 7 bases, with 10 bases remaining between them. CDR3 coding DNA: TGTGCCAGCAGCCAAGCGGGATCCCGTGGCTACACCTTC. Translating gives CASSQAGSRGYTF.

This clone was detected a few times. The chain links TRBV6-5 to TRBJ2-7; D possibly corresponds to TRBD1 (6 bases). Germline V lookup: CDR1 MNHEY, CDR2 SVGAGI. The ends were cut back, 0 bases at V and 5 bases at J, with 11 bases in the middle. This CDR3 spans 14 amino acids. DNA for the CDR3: TGTGCCAGCAGTTACTCTGCAGGGGTACACGAGCAGTACTTC. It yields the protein CASSYSAGVHEQYF.

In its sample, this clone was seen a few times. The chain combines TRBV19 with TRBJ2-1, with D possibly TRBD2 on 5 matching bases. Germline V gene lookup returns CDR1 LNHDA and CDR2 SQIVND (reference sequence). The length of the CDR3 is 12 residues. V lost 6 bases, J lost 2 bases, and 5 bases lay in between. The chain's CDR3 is CASRRAYNEQFF. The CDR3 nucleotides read TGTGCCAGTAGGCGGGCCTACAATGAGCAGTTCTTC.

This chain's CDR3 is CASSPQSTTGEQYF. As DNA, the CDR3 is TGTGCCAGCTCACCGCAATCGACAACAGGGGAGCAGTACTTC. V and J are TRBV18 and TRBJ2-7; a possible D gene is TRBD1 (6 bases). CDR1 and CDR2 from the germline V gene are KGHSH and LQKENI. The CDR3 covers 14 residues. V dropped 3 bases and J dropped 7 bases, with 16 bases sitting between them.

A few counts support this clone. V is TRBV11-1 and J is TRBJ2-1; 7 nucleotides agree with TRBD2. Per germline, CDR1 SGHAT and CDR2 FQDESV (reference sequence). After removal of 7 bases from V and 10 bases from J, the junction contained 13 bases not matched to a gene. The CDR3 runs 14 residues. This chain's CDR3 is CASTYDRGGREQFF. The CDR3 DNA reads TGTGCCAGCACCTACGACCGGGGAGGGCGGGAGCAGTTCTTC.

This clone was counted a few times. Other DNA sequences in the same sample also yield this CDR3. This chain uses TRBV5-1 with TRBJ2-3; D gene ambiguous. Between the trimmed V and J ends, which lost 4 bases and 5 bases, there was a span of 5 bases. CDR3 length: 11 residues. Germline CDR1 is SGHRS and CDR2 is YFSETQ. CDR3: CASSPGDTQYF. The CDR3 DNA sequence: TGCGCCAGCAGCCCCGGAGATACGCAGTATTTT.

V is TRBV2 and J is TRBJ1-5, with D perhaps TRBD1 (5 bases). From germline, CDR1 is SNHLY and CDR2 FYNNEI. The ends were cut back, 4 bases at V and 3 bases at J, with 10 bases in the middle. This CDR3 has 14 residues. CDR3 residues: CASSVRAYNQPQHF. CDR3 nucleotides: TGTGCCAGCAGTGTCAGGGCCTACAATCAGCCCCAGCATTTT.

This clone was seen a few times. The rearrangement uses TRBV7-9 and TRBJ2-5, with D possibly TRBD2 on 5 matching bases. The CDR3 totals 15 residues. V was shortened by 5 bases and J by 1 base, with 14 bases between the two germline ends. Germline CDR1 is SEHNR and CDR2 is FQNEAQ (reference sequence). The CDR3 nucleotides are TGTGCCAGCAGCCCCCCGAGGGCCATCCAAGAGACCCAGTACTTC. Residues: CASSPPRAIQETQYF. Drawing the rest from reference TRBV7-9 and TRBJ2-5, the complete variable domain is DTGVSQNPRHKITKRGQNVTFRCDPISEHNRLYWYRQTLGQGPEFLTYFQNEAQLEKSRLLSDRFSAERPKGSFSTLEIQRTEQGDSAMYLCASSPPRAIQETQYFGPGTRLLVL.

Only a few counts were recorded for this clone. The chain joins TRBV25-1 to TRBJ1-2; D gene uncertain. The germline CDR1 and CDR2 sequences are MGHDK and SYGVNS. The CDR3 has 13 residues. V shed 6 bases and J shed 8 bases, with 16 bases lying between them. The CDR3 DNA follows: TGTGCCAGCAGCCCAACAGCCACTCTAGGCTACACCTTC. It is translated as CASSPTATLGYTF.